The subject of this entry is one TCR beta chain. No antigen is known for it. The data were produced by immunoSEQ multiplex PCR, yet TCRdb's version contains in-frame clones alone and is incomplete. The repertoire consists of fewer than 85,000 clones, with around nine tenths occurring once and the leading ten covering about 3%. Healthy donors had no documented immune events, such as infections, while sampled. The data belong to a study of identifying expanded T cells in peripheral blood. Broader study findings: About 1.3 clones differed between technical replicates, versus approximately 16 and 19 over time. Clone count variance between roughly 2-week samples rose with total template count.

The receptor's source is a person aged 18 to 70 in good health. The sequencing input was blood.

CDR3 in amino acids: CASSASLGGGTEAFF. CDR3 bases: TGTGCCAGCAGCGCCTCTCTTGGCGGGGGGACTGAAGCTTTCTTT. The genes are TRBV6-1 and TRBJ1-1; possibly TRBD1 for D (5 bases). V lost 6 bases and J 5 bases, leaving 19 bases between the germline ends. CDR1 and CDR2 (germline): MNHNS, SASEGT. CDR3 length: 15 amino acids.